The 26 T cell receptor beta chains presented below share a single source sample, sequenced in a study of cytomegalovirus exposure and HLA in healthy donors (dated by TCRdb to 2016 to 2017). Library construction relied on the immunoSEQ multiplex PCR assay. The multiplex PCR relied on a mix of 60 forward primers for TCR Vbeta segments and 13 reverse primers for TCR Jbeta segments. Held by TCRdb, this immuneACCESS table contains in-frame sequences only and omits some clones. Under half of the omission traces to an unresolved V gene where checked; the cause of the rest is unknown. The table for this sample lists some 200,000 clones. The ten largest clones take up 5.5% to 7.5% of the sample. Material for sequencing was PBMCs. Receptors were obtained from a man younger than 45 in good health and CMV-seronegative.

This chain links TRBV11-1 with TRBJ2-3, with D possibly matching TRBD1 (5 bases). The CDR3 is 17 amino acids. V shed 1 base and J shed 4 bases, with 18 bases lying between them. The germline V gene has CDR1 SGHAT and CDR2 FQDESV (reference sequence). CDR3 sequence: CASSLETLRLGADTQYF. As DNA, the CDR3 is TGTGCCAGCAGCTTAGAAACTCTGCGCCTAGGGGCAGATACGCAGTATTTT.

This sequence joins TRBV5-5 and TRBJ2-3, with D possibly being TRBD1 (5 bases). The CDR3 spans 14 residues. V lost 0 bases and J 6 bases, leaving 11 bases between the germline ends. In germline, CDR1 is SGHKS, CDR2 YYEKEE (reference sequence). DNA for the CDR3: TGTGCCAGCAGCTTGGCCCAGCAGGGCGATACGCAGTATTTT. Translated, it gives CASSLAQQGDTQYF.

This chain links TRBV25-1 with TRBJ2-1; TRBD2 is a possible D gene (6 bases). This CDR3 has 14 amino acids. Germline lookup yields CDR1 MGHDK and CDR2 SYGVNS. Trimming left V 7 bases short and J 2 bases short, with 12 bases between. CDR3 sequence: CASTRELPYNEQFF. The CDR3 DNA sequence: TGTGCCAGCACCCGGGAGTTGCCCTACAATGAGCAGTTCTTC.

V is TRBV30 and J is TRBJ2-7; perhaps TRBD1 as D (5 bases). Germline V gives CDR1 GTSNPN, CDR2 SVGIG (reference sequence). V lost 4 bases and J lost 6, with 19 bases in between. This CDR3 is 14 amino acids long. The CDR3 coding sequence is TGTGCCTGGAACAAGCAGGGTGGGTTTACCGAGCAGTACTTC. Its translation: CAWNKQGGFTEQYF.

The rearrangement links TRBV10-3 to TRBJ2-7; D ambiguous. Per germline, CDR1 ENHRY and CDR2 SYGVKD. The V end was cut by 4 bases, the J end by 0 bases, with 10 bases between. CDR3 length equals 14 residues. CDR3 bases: TGTGCCATCAGTGGTTCCCAGGACTCCTACGAGCAGTACTTC. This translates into CAISGSQDSYEQYF.

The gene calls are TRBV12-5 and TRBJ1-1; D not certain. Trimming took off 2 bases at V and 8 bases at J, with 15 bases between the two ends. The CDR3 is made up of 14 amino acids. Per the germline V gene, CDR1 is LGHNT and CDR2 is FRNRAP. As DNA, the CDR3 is TGTGCTAGTGGTTTGTGGGCCCGGCCCACCGAAGCTTTCTTT. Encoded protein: CASGLWARPTEAFF.

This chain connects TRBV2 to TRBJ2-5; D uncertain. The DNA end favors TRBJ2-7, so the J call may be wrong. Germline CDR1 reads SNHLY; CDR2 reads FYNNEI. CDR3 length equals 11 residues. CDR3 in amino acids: CASRGGYEQYF. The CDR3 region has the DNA TGTGCCAGCCGCGGCGGATACGAGCAGTACTTC.

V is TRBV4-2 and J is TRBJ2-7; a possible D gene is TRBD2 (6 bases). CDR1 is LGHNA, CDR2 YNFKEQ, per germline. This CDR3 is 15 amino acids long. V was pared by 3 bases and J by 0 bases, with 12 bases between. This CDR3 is CASSQAEGLSYEQYF. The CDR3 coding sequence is TGTGCCAGCAGCCAGGCGGAGGGACTCTCCTACGAGCAGTACTTC.

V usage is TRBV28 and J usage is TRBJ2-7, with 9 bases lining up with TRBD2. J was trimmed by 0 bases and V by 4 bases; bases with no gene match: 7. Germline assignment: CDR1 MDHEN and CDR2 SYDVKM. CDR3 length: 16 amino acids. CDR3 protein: CASSSVAGETSYEQYF. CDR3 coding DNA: TGTGCCAGCAGTTCGGTAGCGGGGGAGACCTCCTACGAGCAGTACTTC.

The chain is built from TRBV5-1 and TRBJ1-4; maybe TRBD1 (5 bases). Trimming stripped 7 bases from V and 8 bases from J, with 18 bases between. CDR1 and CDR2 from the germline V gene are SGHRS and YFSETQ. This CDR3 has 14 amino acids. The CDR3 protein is CASRRQGKREKLFF. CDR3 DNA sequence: TGCGCCAGCCGTCGTCAGGGCAAGCGAGAAAAACTGTTTTTT.

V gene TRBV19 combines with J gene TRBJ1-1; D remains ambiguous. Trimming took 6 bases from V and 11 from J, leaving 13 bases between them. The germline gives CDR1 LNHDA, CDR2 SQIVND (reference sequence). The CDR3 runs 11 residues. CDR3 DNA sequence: TGTGCCAGTAGGGCAGGAAAGATGGCTTTCTTT. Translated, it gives CASRAGKMAFF.

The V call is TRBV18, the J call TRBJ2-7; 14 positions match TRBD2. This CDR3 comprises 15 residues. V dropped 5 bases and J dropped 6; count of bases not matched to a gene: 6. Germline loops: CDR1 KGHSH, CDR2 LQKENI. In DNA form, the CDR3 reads TGTGCCAGCTCAAGACTAGCGGGAGGGGAGGGCGAGCAGTACTTC. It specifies CASSRLAGGEGEQYF.

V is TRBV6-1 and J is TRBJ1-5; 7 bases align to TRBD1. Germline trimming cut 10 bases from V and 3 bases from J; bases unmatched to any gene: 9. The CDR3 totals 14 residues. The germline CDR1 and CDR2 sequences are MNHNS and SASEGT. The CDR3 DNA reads TGTGCCATCGCGCCGGACAGGTTCAATCAGCCCCAGCATTTT. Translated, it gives CAIAPDRFNQPQHF.

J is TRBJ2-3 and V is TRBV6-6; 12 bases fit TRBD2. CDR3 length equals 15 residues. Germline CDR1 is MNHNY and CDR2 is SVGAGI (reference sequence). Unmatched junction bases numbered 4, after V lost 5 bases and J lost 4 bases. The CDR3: CASSTSGGRADTQYF. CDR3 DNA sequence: TGTGCCAGCAGTACTAGCGGGGGGCGGGCAGATACGCAGTATTTT.

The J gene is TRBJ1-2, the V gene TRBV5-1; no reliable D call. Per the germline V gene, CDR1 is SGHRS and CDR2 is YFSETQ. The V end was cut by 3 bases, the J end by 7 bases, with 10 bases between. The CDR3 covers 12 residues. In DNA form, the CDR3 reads TGCGCCAGCAGCTCCTCTCTATTTGGCTACACCTTC. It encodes CASSSSLFGYTF.

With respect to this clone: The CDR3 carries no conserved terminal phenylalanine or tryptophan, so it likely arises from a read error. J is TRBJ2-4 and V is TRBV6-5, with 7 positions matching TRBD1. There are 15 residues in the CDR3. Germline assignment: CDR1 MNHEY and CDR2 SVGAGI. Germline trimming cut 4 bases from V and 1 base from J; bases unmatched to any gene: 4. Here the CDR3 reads CASSLTGLAKNIQYL. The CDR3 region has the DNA TGTGCCAGCAGTTTGACAGGGTTGGCCAAAAACATTCAGTACCTC.

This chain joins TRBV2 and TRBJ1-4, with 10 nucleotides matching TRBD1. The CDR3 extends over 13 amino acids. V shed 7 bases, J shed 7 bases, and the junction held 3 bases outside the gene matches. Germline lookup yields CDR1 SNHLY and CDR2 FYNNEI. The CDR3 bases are TGTGCCAGCACCGGACAGGGGGGTGAAAAACTGTTTTTT. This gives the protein CASTGQGGEKLFF.

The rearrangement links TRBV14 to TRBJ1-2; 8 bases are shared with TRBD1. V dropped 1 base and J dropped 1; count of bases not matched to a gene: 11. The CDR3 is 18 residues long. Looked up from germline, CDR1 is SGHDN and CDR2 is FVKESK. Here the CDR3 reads CASSQGGQGRSSNYGYTF. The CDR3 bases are TGTGCCAGCAGCCAAGGAGGACAGGGAAGGAGTAGTAACTATGGCTACACCTTC.

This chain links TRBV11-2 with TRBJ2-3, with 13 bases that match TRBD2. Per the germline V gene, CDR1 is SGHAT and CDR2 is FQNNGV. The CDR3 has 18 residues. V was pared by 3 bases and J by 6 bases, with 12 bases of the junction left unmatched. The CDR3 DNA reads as TGTGCCAGCAGCTTCGGGACTAGCGGGGAACTATCCGCGGATACGCAGTATTTT. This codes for CASSFGTSGELSADTQYF.

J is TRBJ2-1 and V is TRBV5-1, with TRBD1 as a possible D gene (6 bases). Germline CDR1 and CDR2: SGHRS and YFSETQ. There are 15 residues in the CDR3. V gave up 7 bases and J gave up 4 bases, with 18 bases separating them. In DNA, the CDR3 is TGCGCCAGCTGCCCGACAGGCATAGCATACAATGAGCAGTTCTTC. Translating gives CASCPTGIAYNEQFF.

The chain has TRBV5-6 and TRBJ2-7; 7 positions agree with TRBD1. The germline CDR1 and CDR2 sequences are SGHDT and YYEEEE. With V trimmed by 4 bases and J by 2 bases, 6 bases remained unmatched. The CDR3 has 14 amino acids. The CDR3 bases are TGTGCCAGCAGCACCGGGACAGTAACCTACGAGCAGTACTTC. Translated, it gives CASSTGTVTYEQYF. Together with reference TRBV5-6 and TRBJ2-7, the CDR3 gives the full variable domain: DAGVTQSPTHLIKTRGQQVTLRCSPKSGHDTVSWYQQALGQGPQFIFQYYEEEERQRGNFPDRFSGHQFPNYSSELNVNALLLGDSALYLCASSTGTVTYEQYFGPGTRLTVT.

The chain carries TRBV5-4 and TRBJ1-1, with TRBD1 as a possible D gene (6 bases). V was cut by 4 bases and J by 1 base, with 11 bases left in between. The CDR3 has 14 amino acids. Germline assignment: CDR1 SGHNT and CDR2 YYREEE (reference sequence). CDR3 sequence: CASSLRGGNTEAFF. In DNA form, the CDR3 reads TGTGCCAGCAGCCTAAGGGGGGGGAACACTGAAGCTTTCTTT. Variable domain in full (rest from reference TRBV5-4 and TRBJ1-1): ETGVTQSPTHLIKTRGQQVTLRCSSQSGHNTVSWYQQALGQGPQFIFQYYREEENGRGNFPPRFSGLQFPNYSSELNVNALELDDSALYLCASSLRGGNTEAFFGQGTRLTVV.

The CDR3 loop is CAIRDIGLATEAFF. Here the CDR3 DNA reads TGTGCCATCAGGGACATCGGCCTCGCCACTGAAGCTTTCTTT. This sequence joins TRBV10-3 and TRBJ1-1; possible D gene TRBD1, 5 bases. Germline V CDR1 and CDR2: ENHRY, SYGVKD. V lost 6 bases to trimming and J lost 4 bases, with 15 bases between them. CDR3 length: 14 residues.

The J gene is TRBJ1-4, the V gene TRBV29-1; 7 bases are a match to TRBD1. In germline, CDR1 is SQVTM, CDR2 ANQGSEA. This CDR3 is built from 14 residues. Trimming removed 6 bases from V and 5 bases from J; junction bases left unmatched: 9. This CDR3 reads CSVAPGQPNEKLFF. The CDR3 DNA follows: TGCAGCGTCGCGCCGGGACAGCCGAATGAAAAACTGTTTTTT.

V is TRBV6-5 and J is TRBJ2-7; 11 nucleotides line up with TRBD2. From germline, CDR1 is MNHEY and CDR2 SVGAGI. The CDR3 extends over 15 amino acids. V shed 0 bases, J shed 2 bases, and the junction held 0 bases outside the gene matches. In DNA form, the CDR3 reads TGTGCCAGCAGTTACTCGACTAGCGGGACCTACGAGCAGTACTTC. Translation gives CASSYSTSGTYEQYF.

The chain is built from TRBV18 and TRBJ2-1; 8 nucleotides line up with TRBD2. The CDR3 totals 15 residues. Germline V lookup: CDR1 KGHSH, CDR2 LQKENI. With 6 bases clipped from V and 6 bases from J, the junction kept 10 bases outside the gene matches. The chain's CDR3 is CASSTRTSGFNEQFF. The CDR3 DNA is TGTGCCAGCTCCACCAGAACTAGCGGCTTCAATGAGCAGTTCTTC.